This T cell receptor (beta chain) was identified during a study of blood T cells in healthy people across ages (dated by TCRdb to between 2015 and 2017). Some background on the complete study: In model experiments, template switching captured roughly one uniquely barcoded TCR beta cDNA molecule for every two T cells. To avoid experimental bias, donors of different ages were spread randomly across the sequencing lanes. For two donors (one aged 18 to 30 and one aged 80 or older), the study analyzed two additional independent replicas of 1 million unique cDNA reads from the same blood draw. To track age-related changes in TCR beta repertoire diversity, the study relied on deep sequencing normalized with unique cDNA molecular identifiers. Four age groups were formed from the donors: young (average approximately 16 years), middle-aged (more than 35), aged (62) and long-lived (82). The paper as a whole reports these results and caveats: Donor CMV infection status was unknown, potentially confounding age-related changes in expanded clonotypes. The percentage of naive T cells measured by flow cytometry correlated strongly with observed TCR beta diversity. Because profiling used bulk unsorted PBMCs, naive and antigen-experienced compartments could not be compared conclusively. As age increased, observed TCR beta diversity per million T cells dropped in a roughly linear way, and a significant reduction was already evident by age 40. Estimates of total diversity from one million sequenced T cells were regarded as lower bounds and underestimates. The long-lived group showed more naive CD4+ T cells, fewer expanded clones and increased TCR diversity than the aged group, suggesting age selection.

As for this clonotype: The antigen it binds to is not known. No base qualities exist here, and no much larger clone lies one base off it.

The donors were 40 or so Caucasian individuals from Russia, aged roughly 6 to 100 years, who were systemically healthy. About 9.8 milliliters of peripheral blood were drawn from each donor into EDTA-treated Vacutainer tubes. Ficoll-Paque density-gradient centrifugation was used to isolate PBMCs, with at least 7 million obtained per sample. Total RNA, at least 6 micrograms per sample, was extracted from PBMCs with Trizol reagent. For every donor, flow cytometry on a PBMC aliquot measured the percentage of naive CD45RAhigh/CD27high T cells. Reading the germline V gene (reference sequence) gives CDR1 DFQATT and CDR2 SNEGSKA. The junction shows trimming of 8 bases on V and 4 bases on J, and the gene matches do not reach 1 base of it. Counted from cysteine to phenylalanine, this CDR3 has 12 amino acids. Of the read, only the CDR3 DNA is kept; its 36 bases are in frame from base 1. Preparation of the library involved 5' RACE. Sequencing was carried out with an Illumina HiSeq 2500. A second roughly 7 to 12 cycle PCR used a sample-barcoded 5' primer and a J-beta primer mix. A unique molecular identifier was introduced onto each TCR beta cDNA molecule by a template-switch 5' adaptor carrying 12 random nucleotides. At least 2.5 million CDR3-containing paired-end reads were obtained from each sample. All of the RNA was converted into first-strand cDNA using the Mint cDNA synthesis kit, with a TRBC-specific oligonucleotide serving as the primer. All cDNA was treated with uracil-DNA glycosylase and then went through a first 18-cycle PCR with the universal primers M1SS and BC2_uni_R. The study's own analysis went as follows. Normalization of each sample was performed by random selection of 1 million high-quality reads, each carrying a distinct molecular identifier. Instead of being binned into consensus sequences, reads with shared molecular identifiers were discarded. MiTCR, run with a Q25 quality threshold and the strictest error-elimination algorithm, handled CDR3 identification, clonotype clustering and error correction. A nonparametric unseen species model using Euler transformation provided a lower-bound estimate of total TCR beta diversity. The public reads were run again by TCRdb, first through fastp at Q25 and then through MiXCR, and only productive beta chains were kept. Identical CDR3 protein sequences are pooled into one entry, listed with their most common genes and DNA. These V and J calls rely on TCRdb rather than the paper's analysis. This sample holds about 400,000 distinct CDR3 sequences; more than 45% were observed only once. The ten largest clones take up 45% to 60% of the sample.

Material for sequencing was blood. This sequence originates from a man aged 60 to 75 in good health. The sequence joins TRBV20-1 to TRBJ2-5; the junction holds 13 bases that match TRBD2. The bases read TGCAGTAGGACTAGCGGGAGAGAGACCCAGTACTTC. Its translation reads: CSRTSGRETQYF.